This T cell receptor beta chain was recorded in a study of tumor and adjacent non-tumor tissue in lung cancer (dated by TCRdb to 2016 to 2018). Broadly, across the study: By cancer type, the cohort comprised some 13 adenocarcinoma patients, a couple of squamous cell carcinoma patients and 1 small cell lung cancer patient. For each patient, one tumor sample and one normal lung sample were taken, giving about 29 paired specimens that underwent TCRbeta CDR3 sequencing. The 15 or so patients were aged about 31 to 85 years, included 10 men and 5 women, and had TNM stage I to III disease. Sequencing produced about 120,000,000 productive TCRbeta reads in total, an average of about 4 million reads per sample. Bulk TCRbeta repertoires were compared between lung tumor tissue and matched distant non-tumor lung tissue obtained from 15 or so lung cancer patients.

What the authors observed across the whole study: Because peripheral blood was not sequenced, the blood TCRbeta repertoires of the lung cancer patients in the study went unexamined. Younger patients had significantly higher TCR diversity, and higher tumor TCR diversity was associated with shorter overall and disease-free survival. The top 100 clones made up a significantly larger cumulative share of the repertoire in normal lung than in tumor tissue. TCR diversity (inverse Simpson) was significantly higher in tumor than in normal lung tissue (around 450 vs 160, P = 0.0075, Mann-Whitney U test). Only approximately 14 patients were in the cohort, and the authors stated that larger samples and more detailed clinical data are needed. Neither the sequencing platform nor unique molecular identifiers are mentioned in the methods.

The protocol used for the library was multiplex PCR. TCRdb shows the sequencer as Illumina HiSeq 2500. TCRbeta libraries were built by three rounds of nested PCR using primers (Table S4), following protocols modified from ARM-PCR. PCR products of 200-500 bp were gel-excised and purified with the QIAquick gel extraction kit before sequencing. The authors' analysis ran thus. Reads were cleaned using Trimmomatic, were merged into complete CDR3 sequences using FLASH, and were assigned to V(D)J germline segments using MiTCR. Clonal diversity was computed as the inverse Simpson's index with VDJtools. A read counted as productive if the sequence was in-frame and lacked a premature stop codon. TCRdb applied fastp at Q25 and MiXCR to the public reads, then kept only in-frame beta chains. Rows are unified per CDR3 protein, each entry keeping the most common DNA and genes. These V and J calls rely on TCRdb rather than the paper's analysis. For this sample the table gives about 200,000 distinct CDR3 sequences, of which 71% were detected only once. In total, the top ten clones hold 20% to 25% of the sample.

RNA was isolated from bulk unsorted tissue, and RNA quality was assessed with a NanoDrop ND-1000 and an Agilent 2100. The donors were newly diagnosed lung cancer patients admitted for thoracic surgery in China from August to November 2014 who had not received prior chemotherapy. Patients who had received previous radiotherapy or chemotherapy, or who had another concurrent cancer, were excluded from the study. Pieces of surgical tissue measuring about 1-2.1 cm3 were kept in RNAlater solution and held at -80 degrees C until needed. The CDR3 goes from the cysteine to the phenylalanine over 15 residues. Only the CDR3 DNA stays, 45 bases, in frame from base 1. CDR1 and CDR2 are read off the germline V gene as MDHEN and SYDVKM. Of note for this clonotype: The antigen this receptor binds is unknown. The germline gene is not matched at one end of the junction; a read error may be the cause.

Sequenced material: lung tumor tissue. Recombination joined TRBV28 with TRBJ2-3, with the D gene too uncertain to name. The source is a man between 60 and 75 years old with non-small cell lung cancer. In nucleotides, the sequence is TGTGCCAGTAATCCCCCGACAAGTCCCACAGATAAGCAGTATTTT. The encoded protein is CASNPPTSPTDKQYF.